The T cell receptor beta chain described here comes from a study of T cells after yellow fever vaccination. Germline V lookup: CDR1 SGHVS, CDR2 FNYEAQ. The V and J ends lost 1 base and 10 bases, in that order; junction bases with no gene match: 9. This CDR3 is built from 16 residues. Notes on the study in general: There was a small share of clonotypes that showed up in both the CD4 and CD8 compartments. Booster sampling recovered most clones from primary vaccination (about 97% CD4, approximately 90% CD8).

In its sample, this clonotype was seen many times. TCRdb re-called the 5' RACE reads with MiXCR, one entry per CDR3 protein. The repertoire holds 45,000 to 60,000 distinct CDR3 sequences, with approximately 5.5% as singletons. The receptor was derived from a man younger than 30 who received the YFV17D yellow fever vaccine. Sequenced material: PBMCs, either bulk or a sorted T-cell subset (CD4+, CD8+, memory, or dextramer-sorted; not recorded which), taken on the day of the yellow fever booster vaccination. V and J are TRBV7-6 and TRBJ2-1; TRBD2 matches 11 bases. The CDR3: CASSLGGTSGRTEQFF. CDR3 coding DNA: TGTGCCAGCAGCTTAGGAGGGACTAGCGGAAGGACCGAGCAGTTCTTC.